This T cell receptor (beta chain) appears in the sequencing data of a study of blood T cell repertoires in COVID-19. At the level of the study: Both acute and convalescent COVID-19 samples were obtained from the United States, Italy and Spain. The cDNA or gDNA used as material had been derived from T cells, B-cell-depleted T cells, or PBMCs.

Per the study methods: Quantification of nucleated cells was approximated via reference gene primer amplification. The table came from immunoSEQ multiplex PCR; TCRdb's copy has only in-frame clones and leaves some out. V and J calls and clone size are those listed in that table; D and trimming were worked out from the DNA. This table holds 130,000 to 150,000 clones, 70% to 85% found once. This CDR3 comprises 17 residues. V lost 0 bases and J 3 bases, leaving 18 bases between the germline ends. Germline V gene lookup returns CDR1 SGHTS and CDR2 YDEGEE. The sample taken for sequencing was peripheral blood. V is TRBV5-8 and J is TRBJ1-1; weak D call: TRBD1 (6 bases). The TCR originated in a human donor in a cohort sampled during active COVID-19. Here the CDR3 reads CASSLDVRRDKDTEAFF. CDR3 bases: TGTGCCAGCAGCTTGGATGTCCGCCGGGACAAGGACACTGAAGCTTTCTTT.